Listed here are 28 T cell receptor beta chains from one sample, sequenced in a study of shared clonotypes between healthy human individuals (TCRdb year 2020). The library came from the immunoSEQ multiplex PCR assay. The table was pulled from immuneACCESS by TCRdb, which kept in-frame rearrangements only. Such tables lose some clones; where checked, under half of the loss comes from unresolved V genes, and the rest has no known cause. The sample yields about 460,000 clones; about 74% were counted once. The ten largest clones represent approximately 12% of the sample. Material: PBMCs. Every receptor here comes from a woman in her thirties or forties in good health. Some clones in this sample may be carry-over from other donors' samples.

For this clone: This may be a read error: a much more frequent sequence differs by one nucleotide. J is TRBJ2-3 and V is TRBV5-1; a weak D match, TRBD1 (6 bases). The CDR3 extends over 14 amino acids. Germline values: CDR1 SGHRS, CDR2 YFSETQ. CDR3 amino acids: CASSLTGFRDTKYF. In nucleotides, the CDR3 is TGCGCCAGCAGCTTGACAGGGTTTCGGGATACGAAGTATTTT.

This clone has at least ten counts. V gene TRBV4-3 combines with J gene TRBJ1-2; maybe TRBD1 (5 bases). Per germline, CDR1 LGHNA and CDR2 YSLEER. V lost 0 bases, J lost 4 bases, and 12 bases lay in between. The CDR3 has 15 residues. CDR3 in DNA: TGCGCCAGCAGCCAAGATCTCCCAGGGAGCTATGGCTACACCTTC. It yields the protein CASSQDLPGSYGYTF.

The chain uses TRBV28 and TRBJ1-1, with a weak D call TRBD1 (6 bases). The CDR3 spans 14 residues. V was clipped by 7 bases and J by 4 bases, with 16 bases between them. CDR1 is MDHEN, CDR2 SYDVKM, per germline. The CDR3 nucleotides are TGTGCCAGCACCCCAGTGGGGGCAGGCACTGAAGCTTTCTTT. Translation: CASTPVGAGTEAFF.

The CDR3 nucleotides read TGTGCCAGCGGTCCTCGGTTCTACGAGCAGTACTTC. It yields the protein CASGPRFYEQYF. The chain is built from TRBV6-1 and TRBJ2-7; no firm D call. The CDR3 runs 12 residues. The germline V gene has CDR1 MNHNS and CDR2 SASEGT. The germline V and J ends were trimmed by 8 bases and 3 bases, with 11 bases remaining between them.

A remark on this clone: In the same sample, other DNA sequences code for this CDR3. V gene TRBV5-1 combines with J gene TRBJ1-2; TRBD1 agrees at 12 bases. CDR1 is SGHRS, CDR2 YFSETQ, per germline. V trimming: 2 bases; J trimming: 4 bases; junction bases outside the gene matches: 3. The CDR3 contains 15 residues. CDR3 nucleotide sequence: TGCGCCAGCAGCTTAGGGACAGGGGGCGGCTATGGCTACACCTTC. It codes for CASSLGTGGGYGYTF.

About this clone itself: Mismatch with germline at one junction end may stem from a read error. The same CDR3 can be traced to other DNA sequences in this sample. This chain links TRBV2 with TRBJ2-7; TRBD2 agrees at 14 bases. The germline CDR1 and CDR2 sequences are SNHLY and FYNNEI. This CDR3 has 16 residues. The CDR3 DNA reads as TGCGCCAGCAGTGAAGGGACTAGCGGGAGCTCCTACGAGCAGTACTTC. Amino acids: CASSEGTSGSSYEQYF.

As concerns this clone: One base separates it from a far larger clone, so it is likely a read error. The DNA of the CDR3 is TGCGCCAGCAGCCCCATCCCGACGGGGGTCATGGGGTATGGCTACACCTTC. It translates to CASSPIPTGVMGYGYTF. The chain has TRBV4-3 and TRBJ1-2, with D possibly matching TRBD1 (5 bases). CDR3 length equals 17 residues. CDR1 and CDR2 from the germline V gene are LGHNA and YSLEER. V was cut by 4 bases and J by 5 bases, with 23 bases left in between.

The V gene is TRBV5-1, the J gene TRBJ1-5; TRBD1 is a possible D gene (6 bases). V dropped 2 bases and J dropped 12 bases, with 9 bases sitting between them. The CDR3 is made up of 11 amino acids. CDR1 and CDR2 (germline): SGHRS, YFSETQ. CDR3 residues: CASSFWTVQHF. The CDR3 coding sequence is TGCGCCAGCAGCTTTTGGACAGTCCAGCATTTT.

The chain carries TRBV4-2 and TRBJ2-4; 9 nucleotides match TRBD1. The CDR3 is 15 residues long. J was trimmed by 4 bases and V by 5 bases; bases with no gene match: 6. Germline CDR1 LGHNA, CDR2 YNFKEQ. The chain's CDR3 is CASSLRTGAKNIQYF. The CDR3 nucleotides read TGTGCCAGCAGCTTGCGGACAGGGGCAAAAAACATTCAGTACTTC.

This rearrangement joins TRBV7-2 to TRBJ2-7, with D possibly being TRBD1 (6 bases). Germline V gene data show CDR1 as SGHTA and CDR2 as FQGNSA. CDR3 length: 13 residues. V was pared by 5 bases and J by 6 bases, with 14 bases between. This CDR3 is CASSPRGTGEQYF. The CDR3 coding sequence is TGTGCCAGCAGCCCCAGGGGCACGGGCGAGCAGTACTTC.

Concerning this clone: With only one base between it and a far larger clone, this is likely a read error. This likely comes from a read error, as the CDR3 has no conserved phenylalanine or tryptophan at its end. V usage is TRBV30 and J usage is TRBJ2-7; 8 bases agree with TRBD2. After removal of 3 bases from V and 2 bases from J, the junction contained 6 bases not matched to a gene. The CDR3 is 14 amino acids. Germline V CDR1 and CDR2: GTSNPN, SVGIG (reference sequence). The chain's CDR3 is CAWRRGVSTYEQYL. As DNA, the CDR3 is TGTGCCTGGAGGCGGGGGGTAAGCACCTACGAGCAGTACCTC.

The DNA for the CDR3 is TGTGCCAGCAGCAGAAAGACTAGCGGGGAAACCGGGCAGCAGTTCTTC. Protein sequence: CASSRKTSGETGQQFF. The genes are TRBV9 and TRBJ2-1, with TRBD2 matching 11 bases. There are 16 residues in the CDR3. Germline V CDR1 and CDR2: SGDLS, YYNGEE. J gave up 11 bases and V 4 bases, and 14 bases lay outside the gene matches.

The chain uses TRBV7-2 and TRBJ2-7; D might be TRBD1 or TRBD2, each matching 5 bases. The V gene's germline CDR1 is SGHTA and CDR2 FQGNSA. The CDR3 length is 14 residues. The ends were cut back, 3 bases at V and 0 bases at J, with 9 bases in the middle. CDR3 bases: TGTGCCAGCAGCTTGGGACGGAGCTCCTACGAGCAGTACTTC. It yields the protein CASSLGRSSYEQYF.

About this clone itself: One base away lies a much larger clone, so this may be a sequencing read error. The chain carries TRBV29-1 and TRBJ2-5; 10 bases agree with TRBD1. The CDR3 spans 16 residues. The germline V gene encodes CDR1 SQVTM and CDR2 ANQGSEA. V was clipped by 6 bases and J by 3 bases; unmatched bases: 13. The CDR3 loop is CSVPWSGQGSKETQYF. The CDR3 DNA reads as TGCAGCGTACCTTGGTCGGGACAGGGGAGTAAAGAGACCCAGTACTTC.

The chain carries TRBV4-1 and TRBJ2-5; D unclear. Germline V gene data show CDR1 as MGHRA and CDR2 as YSYEKL. Deletions cut 0 bases from V and 2 bases from J, with 13 bases between. There are 16 residues in the CDR3. The DNA for the CDR3 is TGCGCCAGCAGCCAAGAGGGGTTTTCTATTCAAGAGACCCAGTACTTC. Translating gives CASSQEGFSIQETQYF.

The chain couples TRBV7-9 to TRBJ1-3, with D unclear. The CDR3 covers 13 residues. Between the trimmed V and J ends, which lost 1 base and 4 bases, there was a span of 5 bases. The germline gives CDR1 SEHNR, CDR2 FQNEAQ (reference sequence). CDR3 DNA sequence: TGTGCCAGCAGCTTAGTTGGGGGAAACACCATATATTTT. It encodes CASSLVGGNTIYF.

The gene calls are TRBV19 and TRBJ2-5, with D perhaps matching TRBD2 (6 bases). Germline lookup yields CDR1 LNHDA and CDR2 SQIVND (reference sequence). Trimming stripped 7 bases from V and 5 bases from J, with 17 bases between. The CDR3 loop spans 14 amino acids. The CDR3 DNA follows: TGTGCCAGTACCCCAGCGGCCAGCGGGGAGACCCAGTACTTC. Amino acids: CASTPAASGETQYF.

Concerning this clone itself: A far larger clone is just one base off, so this is likely a read error. V is TRBV28 and J is TRBJ2-7, with 10 bases identical to TRBD1. CDR1 and CDR2 (germline): MDHEN, SYDVKM. J gave up 9 bases and V 6 bases, and 11 bases lay outside the gene matches. CDR3 size: 14 residues. CDR3 amino acids: CASRKGQGWHGQYF. Written as DNA, the CDR3 is TGTGCCAGCAGAAAGGGACAGGGGTGGCACGGGCAGTACTTC.

The rearrangement links TRBV7-2 to TRBJ2-7; D is unresolved. The CDR3 contains 15 residues. Germline V lookup: CDR1 SGHTA, CDR2 FQGNSA. The V and J ends lost 1 base and 0 bases respectively, with 10 bases between them. The CDR3 spells CASSLEGLTSYEQYF. As DNA, the CDR3 is TGTGCCAGCAGCTTAGAAGGGTTAACCTCCTACGAGCAGTACTTC.

The chain couples TRBV11-2 to TRBJ2-5, with D perhaps TRBD1 (6 bases). V was clipped by 5 bases and J by 2 bases, with 18 bases between them. The germline gives CDR1 SGHAT, CDR2 FQNNGV. This CDR3 has 16 residues. The CDR3 bases are TGTGCCAGCAGCCAGCGGTTCAGGGGCTTGCAAGAGACCCAGTACTTC. It specifies CASSQRFRGLQETQYF.

The chain carries TRBV7-2 and TRBJ2-5; D gene unclear. V shed 5 bases and J shed 0 bases, with 10 bases lying between them. Germline V gene sequence: CDR1 SGHTA, CDR2 FQGNSA. The CDR3 has 14 amino acids. CDR3 protein: CASSQRANQETQYF. The CDR3 nucleotides read TGTGCCAGCAGCCAAAGGGCTAACCAAGAGACCCAGTACTTC. The whole variable domain, remainder taken from reference TRBV7-2 and TRBJ2-5, is GAGVSQSPSNKVTEKGKDVELRCDPISGHTALYWYRQSLGQGLEFLIYFQGNSAPDKSGLPSDRFSAERTGGSVSTLTIQRTQQEDSAVYLCASSQRANQETQYFGPGTRLLVL.

This chain connects TRBV4-3 to TRBJ2-1, with TRBD2 identical over 14 bases. CDR3 length: 17 residues. After removal of 0 bases from V and 9 bases from J, the junction contained 7 bases not matched to a gene. Germline V gene data show CDR1 as LGHNA and CDR2 as YSLEER. CDR3 sequence (DNA): TGCGCCAGCAGCCAAGATGGGACTAGCGGGAGAGGGGTTGAGCAGTTCTTC. Translated: CASSQDGTSGRGVEQFF.

The chain employs TRBV30 and TRBJ1-5, with 7 bases lining up with TRBD1. The CDR3 runs to 13 residues. CDR1 is GTSNPN and CDR2 is SVGIG in the germline V gene (reference sequence). The trim removed 5 bases at V and 7 bases at J, leaving 8 bases unmatched. The CDR3 protein is CAWARQGAQPQHF. The CDR3 coding sequence is TGTGCCTGGGCCCGACAGGGAGCCCAGCCCCAGCATTTT.

The chain has TRBV29-1 and TRBJ2-5, with TRBD1 matching over 7 bases. The DNA end is more similar to TRBJ2-7, so the J call may be wrong. The CDR3 consists of 14 residues. Germline loops: CDR1 SQVTM, CDR2 ANQGSEA. For the CDR3, the DNA is TGCAGCACAAGACAGGGAGTCGGTACCCACGAGCAGTACTTC. This sequence encodes CSTRQGVGTHEQYF.

V usage is TRBV6-1 and J usage is TRBJ2-7; the D gene is possibly TRBD2 (6 bases). Germline loops: CDR1 MNHNS, CDR2 SASEGT. Trimming removed 3 bases at V and 3 bases at J, with 18 bases between. The CDR3 is 16 amino acids. DNA for the CDR3: TGTGCCAGCAGTGATATTGGAGGGCCTGGGGGCTACGAGCAGTACTTC. This translates into CASSDIGGPGGYEQYF.

The J gene is TRBJ2-5, the V gene TRBV15, with a possible D match to TRBD2 (7 bases). V was shortened by 2 bases and J by 5 bases, with 21 bases between the two germline ends. This CDR3 region has 17 residues. Germline V gives CDR1 LNHNV, CDR2 YYDKDF (reference sequence). CDR3 in DNA: TGTGCCACCAGCAGACGGATCGGGACTATAAGGGGGGAGACCCAGTACTTC. This gives the protein CATSRRIGTIRGETQYF.

This rearrangement joins TRBV6-5 to TRBJ1-2, with D perhaps TRBD1 (5 bases). V lost 6 bases, J lost 0 bases, and 8 bases lay in between. CDR1 and CDR2 from the germline V gene are MNHEY and SVGAGI. The CDR3 is 13 amino acids. The chain's CDR3 is CASSRQTNYGYTF. The CDR3 DNA sequence: TGTGCCAGCAGCCGACAGACTAACTATGGCTACACCTTC.

Notes on this clone: Given a much more abundant clone one base away, this may be a read error. This chain joins TRBV7-9 and TRBJ1-3; no reliable D call. The germline V gene encodes CDR1 SEHNR and CDR2 FQNEAQ (reference sequence). This CDR3 contains 12 residues. V lost 5 bases and J lost 12, with 14 bases in between. The CDR3 DNA follows: TGTGCCAGCAGCCTTAGCGGGGAGCTCATATATTTT. Amino acids: CASSLSGELIYF.